Listed below are T cell receptor beta chains from one sample, sequenced in a study of T cell responses to AZD1222 COVID-19 vaccine. Repertoires were generated with immunoSEQ multiplex PCR, while TCRdb's copy carries only in-frame clones and drops some. The table shows 120,000 or so clones, with approximately 91% occurring only once. Material: peripheral blood, obtained on day 0 of AZD1222 vaccination. Receptor source: an adult in good health. The CDR3 runs from the conserved cysteine through the conserved F or W. The order of the fields is CDR3 protein, CDR3 DNA, J gene, V gene, D gene, clone size. A D gene is named only where the DNA matches it firmly. Clone sizes are given selectively: once, few, many, or a class where the clone is expanded.

cdr3_aa: CASSPGNTGTDTQYF; cdr3_nt: TGTGCCAGCAGCCCGGGAAATACGGGCACAGATACGCAGTATTTT; j_call: TRBJ2-3; v_call: TRBV6-2/TRBV6-3; d_call: .; clone_size: .
cdr3_aa: CAIRDSNSPLHF; cdr3_nt: TGTGCCATCAGGGACAGTAATTCACCCCTCCACTTT; j_call: TRBJ1-6; v_call: TRBV10-3; d_call: .; clone_size: .
cdr3_aa: CASSQEKTTKQFF; cdr3_nt: TGTGCCAGCAGCCAAGAAAAGACTACGAAGCAGTTCTTC; j_call: TRBJ2-1; v_call: TRBV3-1/TRBV3-2; d_call: .; clone_size: .
cdr3_aa: CASSPGTSGGDTQYF; cdr3_nt: TGTGCCAGCAGCCCAGGGACTAGCGGGGGAGATACGCAGTATTTT; j_call: TRBJ2-3; v_call: TRBV14; d_call: TRBD2; clone_size: .
cdr3_aa: CASSPGASLNTGELFF; cdr3_nt: TGTGCCAGCAGCCCAGGGGCTAGCTTGAACACCGGGGAGCTGTTTTTT; j_call: TRBJ2-2; v_call: TRBV7-9; d_call: .; clone_size: .
cdr3_aa: CASSLQGGSQETQYF; cdr3_nt: TGTGCCAGCAGCTTACAGGGGGGGTCACAAGAGACCCAGTACTTC; j_call: TRBJ2-5; v_call: TRBV7-3; d_call: .; clone_size: .
cdr3_aa: CASSLRRGLGQPQHF; cdr3_nt: TGTGCCAGCAGCTTGAGGCGGGGGCTCGGTCAGCCCCAGCATTTT; j_call: TRBJ1-5; v_call: TRBV5-6; d_call: .; clone_size: .
cdr3_aa: CASSMPGPPNEKLFF; cdr3_nt: TGTGCCAGCAGCATGCCGGGACCCCCTAATGAAAAACTGTTTTTT; j_call: TRBJ1-4; v_call: TRBV7-9; d_call: .; clone_size: once
cdr3_aa: CASSSTVNNEKLFF; cdr3_nt: TGTGCCAGCAGCTCCACAGTAAATAATGAAAAACTGTTTTTT; j_call: TRBJ1-4; v_call: TRBV7-2; d_call: .; clone_size: .
cdr3_aa: CASSARVTGELFF; cdr3_nt: TGTGCCAGCAGCGCCAGGGTTACCGGGGAGCTGTTTTTT; j_call: TRBJ2-2; v_call: TRBV3-1/TRBV3-2; d_call: .; clone_size: .
cdr3_aa: CASSRLSTLTDTQYF; cdr3_nt: TGTGCCAGCAGTCGACTTTCTACCCTCACAGATACGCAGTATTTT; j_call: TRBJ2-3; v_call: TRBV27; d_call: .; clone_size: .
cdr3_aa: CASSPAGAHEKLFF; cdr3_nt: TGTGCCAGCAGCCCTGCGGGGGCGCATGAAAAACTGTTTTTT; j_call: TRBJ1-4; v_call: TRBV11-1; d_call: .; clone_size: .
cdr3_aa: CASSLFGNTEAFF; cdr3_nt: TGTGCCAGCAGTTTATTTGGGAACACTGAAGCTTTCTTT; j_call: TRBJ1-1; v_call: TRBV28; d_call: .; clone_size: .
cdr3_aa: CATSRDGRASDTQYF; cdr3_nt: TGTGCCACCAGCAGAGACGGGAGGGCGTCAGATACGCAGTATTTT; j_call: TRBJ2-3; v_call: TRBV15; d_call: TRBD2; clone_size: .
cdr3_aa: CASSLTRQGPTSYNSPLHF; cdr3_nt: TGTGCCAGCAGTTTAACACGGCAGGGACCCACCTCCTATAATTCACCCCTCCACTTT; j_call: TRBJ1-6; v_call: TRBV27; d_call: .; clone_size: .
cdr3_aa: CASSLVVARDNTGELFF; cdr3_nt: TGTGCCAGCAGCTTGGTAGTGGCCAGGGACAACACCGGGGAGCTGTTTTTT; j_call: TRBJ2-2; v_call: TRBV11-3; d_call: .; clone_size: once
cdr3_aa: CASPATGMNTEAFF; cdr3_nt: TGTGCCAGCCCCGCGACAGGGATGAACACTGAAGCTTTCTTT; j_call: TRBJ1-1; v_call: TRBV18; d_call: TRBD1; clone_size: .
cdr3_aa: CASSQETGGGNTIYF; cdr3_nt: TGTGCCAGCAGCCAGGAGACAGGGGGAGGAAACACCATATATTTT; j_call: TRBJ1-3; v_call: TRBV3-1/TRBV3-2; d_call: TRBD1; clone_size: .
cdr3_aa: CASSQSTGEAFF; cdr3_nt: TGTGCCAGCAGCCAGTCGACAGGAGAAGCTTTCTTT; j_call: TRBJ1-1; v_call: TRBV12-3/TRBV12-4; d_call: .; clone_size: .
cdr3_aa: CASSMVGDQPQHF; cdr3_nt: TGTGCCAGTAGTATGGTTGGGGATCAGCCCCAGCATTTT; j_call: TRBJ1-5; v_call: TRBV19; d_call: .; clone_size: .
cdr3_aa: CASSPAGDLGNTIYF; cdr3_nt: TGCGCCAGCAGCCCCGCAGGGGACCTTGGAAACACCATATATTTT; j_call: TRBJ1-3; v_call: TRBV5-1; d_call: .; clone_size: .
cdr3_aa: CASRDEGRSNQPQHF; cdr3_nt: TGTGCCAGTAGAGATGAAGGCCGAAGCAATCAGCCCCAGCATTTT; j_call: TRBJ1-5; v_call: TRBV19; d_call: .; clone_size: few
cdr3_aa: CASSLKGSGSPLHF; cdr3_nt: TGTGCCAGCAGCTTAAAGGGGTCGGGCTCACCCCTCCACTTT; j_call: TRBJ1-6; v_call: TRBV7-3; d_call: .; clone_size: .
cdr3_aa: CASRPGTANEQFF; cdr3_nt: TGCGCCAGCAGACCCGGGACAGCTAATGAGCAGTTCTTC; j_call: TRBJ2-1; v_call: TRBV5-1; d_call: TRBD1; clone_size: .
cdr3_aa: CASSIPLSRANEQFF; cdr3_nt: TGTGCCAGCAGTATTCCCCTAAGCAGGGCCAATGAGCAGTTCTTC; j_call: TRBJ2-1; v_call: TRBV28; d_call: .; clone_size: once
cdr3_aa: CASSPTGNYGYTF; cdr3_nt: TGTGCCAGCTCACCGACAGGGAACTATGGCTACACCTTC; j_call: TRBJ1-2; v_call: TRBV18; d_call: TRBD1; clone_size: .
cdr3_aa: CADYRDTEAFF; cdr3_nt: TGTGCCGATTACAGGGACACTGAAGCTTTCTTT; j_call: TRBJ1-1; v_call: TRBV5-5; d_call: .; clone_size: .
cdr3_aa: CASSLEGGLAEQFF; cdr3_nt: TGTGCCAGCAGCTTAGAGGGCGGACTAGCGGAGCAGTTCTTC; j_call: TRBJ2-1; v_call: TRBV7-9; d_call: TRBD2; clone_size: .
cdr3_aa: CASSLGAHYGYTF; cdr3_nt: TGTGCCAGCAGCTTAGGGGCGCACTATGGCTACACCTTC; j_call: TRBJ1-2; v_call: TRBV7-8; d_call: .; clone_size: .
cdr3_aa: CASSPGTDSNQPQHF; cdr3_nt: TGTGCCAGCAGCCCCGGGACGGATAGCAATCAGCCCCAGCATTTT; j_call: TRBJ1-5; v_call: TRBV7-6; d_call: .; clone_size: .
cdr3_aa: CASSRRGDTGELFF; cdr3_nt: TGTGCCAGCAGCAGGAGGGGGGACACCGGGGAGCTGTTTTTT; j_call: TRBJ2-2; v_call: TRBV9; d_call: .; clone_size: .
cdr3_aa: CASSLQGGVADTQYF; cdr3_nt: TGTGCCAGCAGCTTACAGGGAGGGGTCGCAGATACGCAGTATTTT; j_call: TRBJ2-3; v_call: TRBV7-2; d_call: TRBD2; clone_size: .
cdr3_aa: CASSYDYRGAVYEQFF; cdr3_nt: TGTGCCAGCAGTTACGATTATCGGGGGGCGGTTTATGAGCAGTTCTTC; j_call: TRBJ2-1; v_call: TRBV6-5; d_call: .; clone_size: .
cdr3_aa: CASSFSSGGAVRVVEQYF; cdr3_nt: TGTGCCAGCAGCTTCTCTAGCGGGGGGGCTGTACGAGTGGTAGAGCAGTACTTC; j_call: TRBJ2-7; v_call: TRBV7-2; d_call: TRBD2; clone_size: .
cdr3_aa: CASSSQAAEQYF; cdr3_nt: TGCGCCAGCAGCTCACAGGCAGCCGAGCAGTACTTC; j_call: TRBJ2-7; v_call: TRBV5-1; d_call: .; clone_size: .